The source of this T cell receptor (beta chain) is a study of blood T cell repertoires in COVID-19. Study background: Whether acute or convalescent, the COVID-19 samples came from the United States, Italy and Spain.

In the original analysis: The authors estimated nucleated cell counts from reference gene primer amplification. Data came from immunoSEQ multiplex PCR; TCRdb stores just in-frame clones and leaves some out. V and J calls plus clone size are reproduced from that table; the DNA served to infer D and trimming. Of approximately 160,000 clones in the sample, 81% were seen once. This CDR3 is built from 14 residues. The V end lost 4 bases, the J end lost 7 bases, and 12 bases lay between the germline ends. Germline lookup yields CDR1 KGHDR and CDR2 SFDVKD. This clonotype was obtained from a man between 60 and 75 years old with active or convalescent COVID-19. This chain connects TRBV24-1 to TRBJ2-2; possible D gene TRBD2, 6 bases. The sequenced material came from peripheral blood. CDR3 loop: CATSEPGGGGELFF. CDR3 bases: TGTGCCACCAGTGAACCTGGGGGAGGCGGGGAGCTGTTTTTT.